The 24 T cell receptor beta chains listed next were all sequenced from one sample in a study of cytomegalovirus exposure and HLA in healthy donors. PCR employed 60 Vbeta and 13 Jbeta primers. Sequencing was performed with immunoSEQ multiplex PCR; in TCRdb, only in-frame clones are kept and a portion is missing. The listing contains 150,000 to 200,000 clones. Sequenced material: PBMCs. The receptor source for this set is a woman aged 55-75 years in good health and CMV-seronegative.

The CDR3 sequence is CASSEPDRATEAFF. The CDR3 DNA is TGTGCCAGCAGTGAACCCGACAGGGCGACTGAAGCTTTCTTT. The J gene is TRBJ1-1, the V gene TRBV25-1; the match to TRBD1 covers 7 bases. The germline gives CDR1 MGHDK, CDR2 SYGVNS. The CDR3 consists of 14 residues. After removal of 2 bases from V and 5 bases from J, the junction contained 5 bases not matched to a gene.

This chain links TRBV7-2 with TRBJ1-5, with TRBD1 matching 8 bases. The CDR3 has 16 residues. From germline, CDR1 is SGHTA and CDR2 FQGNSA. Trimming took 5 bases from V and 3 from J; bases not matched to a gene: 9. CDR3 sequence reads: CASSPTTGANNQPQHF. DNA for the CDR3: TGTGCCAGCAGCCCCACGACAGGGGCGAACAATCAGCCCCAGCATTTT.

CDR3 loop: CAWSPGVGYTF. The CDR3 bases are TGTGCCTGGAGCCCAGGGGTTGGCTACACCTTC. The chain carries TRBV30 and TRBJ1-2; D possibly corresponds to TRBD1 (6 bases). Germline CDR1 is GTSNPN and CDR2 is SVGIG (reference sequence). V lost 3 bases, J lost 7 bases, and 9 bases lay in between. The CDR3 contains 11 residues.

The rearrangement uses TRBV7-3 and TRBJ1-1; 11 nucleotides line up with TRBD1. This CDR3 spans 15 amino acids. Germline V gives CDR1 SGHTA, CDR2 FQGTGA. The V gene end was trimmed by 0 bases and the J gene end by 6 bases; junction bases not matched to a gene: 3. CDR3 sequence (DNA): TGTGCCAGCAGCTTAACGGGACAGGGGGGGGCTGAAGCTTTCTTT. Its protein product is CASSLTGQGGAEAFF.

The J gene is TRBJ1-1, the V gene TRBV19; D is unresolved. V was clipped by 3 bases and J by 1 base, with 15 bases between them. Germline V lookup: CDR1 LNHDA, CDR2 SQIVND (reference sequence). The CDR3 runs to 16 residues. The DNA for the CDR3 is TGTGCCAGTAGTATTGGTCAGGTTCAGAGGAACACTGAAGCTTTCTTT. It translates to CASSIGQVQRNTEAFF.

V gene TRBV7-6 combines with J gene TRBJ1-1; D call uncertain. This CDR3 is built from 13 residues. CDR1 and CDR2 (germline): SGHVS, FNYEAQ. With 6 bases removed from V and 1 base from J, the gap between germline ends came to 9 bases. The CDR3 spells CASSGQWNTEAFF. The CDR3 nucleotides read TGTGCCAGCAGTGGCCAGTGGAACACTGAAGCTTTCTTT.

CDR3 residues: CASIMGRGEGTEAFF. The CDR3 DNA reads as TGTGCCAGCATCATGGGGAGGGGCGAGGGCACTGAAGCTTTCTTT. J is TRBJ1-1 and V is TRBV2, with D possibly TRBD1 on 5 matching bases. CDR1 and CDR2 from the germline V gene are SNHLY and FYNNEI. This CDR3 is 15 amino acids long. V lost 7 bases and J lost 4, with 19 bases in between.

This sequence joins TRBV7-9 and TRBJ2-3; 13 bases line up with TRBD2. With 5 bases clipped from V and 4 bases from J, the junction kept 3 bases outside the gene matches. This CDR3 contains 15 residues. CDR1 and CDR2 (germline): SEHNR, FQNEAQ (reference sequence). CDR3 region: CASSAGLAGADTQYF. CDR3 nucleotide sequence: TGTGCCAGCAGCGCAGGACTAGCGGGGGCAGATACGCAGTATTTT.

The J gene is TRBJ2-1, the V gene TRBV5-1; D might be TRBD2 (7 bases). V was trimmed by 4 bases and J by 2 bases, leaving 13 bases between them. CDR3 size: 15 residues. Germline V gene lookup returns CDR1 SGHRS and CDR2 YFSETQ. CDR3 nucleotide sequence: TGCGCCAGCAGCCCCCGGGGGGCGACCTACAATGAGCAGTTCTTC. Its protein product is CASSPRGATYNEQFF.

The chain joins TRBV5-6 to TRBJ1-5; TRBD1 agrees at 8 bases. The CDR3 is 18 amino acids. V lost 0 bases to trimming and J lost 0 bases; unmatched junction nucleotides: 8. In germline, CDR1 is SGHDT, CDR2 YYEEEE. The CDR3 loop is CASSLARTGTYSNQPQHF. The CDR3 DNA reads TGTGCCAGCAGCTTGGCCAGGACAGGGACGTATAGCAATCAGCCCCAGCATTTT.

The V and J genes are TRBV5-4 and TRBJ1-2; possibly TRBD1 for D (6 bases). The CDR3 runs 13 residues. The V and J ends lost 4 bases and 3 bases respectively, with 10 bases between them. CDR1 is SGHNT, CDR2 YYREEE, per germline (reference sequence). DNA of the CDR3: TGTGCCAGCAGCCCAGCAGGGGACTATGGCTACACCTTC. Amino acids: CASSPAGDYGYTF.

The J gene is TRBJ1-1, the V gene TRBV12-5, with a weak D call TRBD1 (5 bases). V was trimmed by 5 bases and J by 2 bases, leaving 15 bases between them. The length of the CDR3 is 15 residues. Per the germline V gene, CDR1 is LGHNT and CDR2 is FRNRAP. The CDR3 DNA follows: TGTGCTAGTGGTCGTCTTGGGGCAGGCAACACTGAAGCTTTCTTT. Its translation is CASGRLGAGNTEAFF.

The J gene is TRBJ2-6, the V gene TRBV19; 7 positions agree with TRBD1. Germline CDR1 reads LNHDA; CDR2 reads SQIVND (reference sequence). The CDR3 sequence is 15 residues long. Trimming at V came to 7 bases and at J to 0 bases, leaving 3 bases not matched to a gene. CDR3 DNA sequence: TGTGCCAGTAAGACAGGGAACTCTGGGGCCAACGTCCTGACTTTC. Translating it yields CASKTGNSGANVLTF.

This chain joins TRBV5-5 and TRBJ1-2; tentative D call: TRBD1 (5 bases). V lost 4 bases, J lost 5 bases, and 21 bases lay in between. This CDR3 comprises 16 residues. Germline-derived CDR1 and CDR2 are SGHKS and YYEKEE (reference sequence). CDR3 DNA: TGTGCCAGCAGCCCCCGGTGGACGTGGGAGGGGTATGGCTACACCTTC. Amino acid sequence: CASSPRWTWEGYGYTF.

The V gene is TRBV7-2, the J gene TRBJ1-1, with D maybe TRBD1 (6 bases). Trimming shortened V by 9 bases and J by 4 bases, and 15 bases separated the two germline ends. CDR1 is SGHTA, CDR2 FQGNSA, per germline. This CDR3 comprises 13 residues. The CDR3, as DNA: TGTGCCAGTTCAGCACAGGGAACCACTGAAGCTTTCTTT. Translating gives CASSAQGTTEAFF.

This chain uses TRBV5-4 with TRBJ1-1, with TRBD1 matching over 7 bases. CDR3 length equals 15 residues. Germline CDR1 and CDR2: SGHNT and YYREEE (reference sequence). V was pared by 3 bases and J by 1 base, with 6 bases of the junction left unmatched. The DNA of the CDR3 is TGTGCCAGCAGCTCTGAGTGGACAGGGAACACTGAAGCTTTCTTT. Translating it yields CASSSEWTGNTEAFF.

The chain couples TRBV4-3 to TRBJ2-7; 8 bases align to TRBD1. Germline CDR1 is LGHNA and CDR2 is YSLEER. The CDR3 spans 15 residues. The V and J ends lost 1 base and 0 bases, in that order; junction bases with no gene match: 2. The CDR3 protein is CASSQGTGYSYEQYF. CDR3 nucleotide sequence: TGCGCCAGCAGCCAAGGGACAGGGTACTCCTACGAGCAGTACTTC.

This sequence joins TRBV7-8 and TRBJ1-2; D not certain. Germline lookup yields CDR1 SGHVS and CDR2 FQNEAQ. The CDR3 has 12 residues. V lost 2 bases, J lost 3 bases, and 4 bases lay in between. The DNA of the CDR3 is TGTGCCAGCAGCTTAACGGACTATGGCTACACCTTC. Translation gives CASSLTDYGYTF.

The gene calls are TRBV7-9 and TRBJ1-2, with no clear D. V was trimmed by 1 base and J by 0 bases, leaving 12 bases between them. The CDR3 is 16 residues long. Germline values: CDR1 SEHNR, CDR2 FQNEAQ (reference sequence). The CDR3 sequence: CASSLGLSQANYGYTF. The CDR3 DNA sequence: TGTGCCAGCAGCTTAGGTTTGTCACAAGCTAACTATGGCTACACCTTC.

Comments on this clone: Other DNA sequences of this sample code for an identical CDR3. This chain uses TRBV6-5 with TRBJ2-7; 8 bases are shared with TRBD1. This CDR3 has 12 residues. The J segment lost 5 bases and the V segment lost 5 bases, leaving 2 bases of the junction unmatched. Germline loops: CDR1 MNHEY, CDR2 SVGAGI. The CDR3 region is CASSRQGNEQYF. CDR3 nucleotide sequence: TGTGCCAGCAGTCGACAGGGGAACGAGCAGTACTTC.

For this clone: The sample holds other DNA sequences that translate to the same CDR3. The chain employs TRBV19 and TRBJ1-1; D not certain. This CDR3 is built from 14 residues. Per the germline V gene, CDR1 is LNHDA and CDR2 is SQIVND (reference sequence). V gave up 1 base and J gave up 1 base, with 7 bases separating them. CDR3 sequence: CASSIGAGNTEAFF. The CDR3 nucleotides are TGTGCCAGTAGTATAGGAGCAGGGAACACTGAAGCTTTCTTT. The variable domain in full, completed from reference TRBV19 and TRBJ1-1, reads DGGITQSPKYLFRKEGQNVTLSCEQNLNHDAMYWYRQDPGQGLRLIYYSQIVNDFQKGDIAEGYSVSREKKESFPLTVTSAQKNPTAFYLCASSIGAGNTEAFFGQGTRLTVV.

V gene TRBV29-1 combines with J gene TRBJ1-3; D possibly corresponds to TRBD1 (6 bases). There are 13 residues in the CDR3. Germline values: CDR1 SQVTM, CDR2 ANQGSEA. V was shortened by 4 bases and J by 0 bases, with 7 bases between the two germline ends. The CDR3 DNA follows: TGCAGCGTTGGGGGGCACTCTGGAAACACCATATATTTT. It translates to CSVGGHSGNTIYF. The full variable domain, its missing parts supplied by reference TRBV29-1 and TRBJ1-3, is SAVISQKPSRDICQRGTSLTIQCQVDSQVTMMFWYRQQPGQSLTLIATANQGSEATYESGFVIDKFPISRPNLTFSTLTVSNMSPEDSSIYLCSVGGHSGNTIYFGEGSWLTVV.

The V call is TRBV5-1, the J call TRBJ2-1; 7 nucleotides align to TRBD2. Germline trimming cut 0 bases from V and 9 bases from J; bases unmatched to any gene: 12. The germline V gene has CDR1 SGHRS and CDR2 YFSETQ. The CDR3 extends over 16 amino acids. The CDR3 region is CASSLDLAGEGGEQFF. The CDR3, as DNA: TGCGCCAGCAGCTTGGATCTGGCGGGAGAGGGTGGTGAGCAGTTCTTC.

J is TRBJ2-1 and V is TRBV2; no clear D gene. Germline V gene lookup returns CDR1 SNHLY and CDR2 FYNNEI. This CDR3 is built from 12 residues. With 6 bases removed from V and 4 bases from J, the gap between germline ends came to 7 bases. CDR3 sequence: CASSPLYNEQFF. The CDR3 bases are TGTGCCAGCAGCCCCTTATACAATGAGCAGTTCTTC. The complete variable domain, with remaining parts taken from reference TRBV2 and TRBJ2-1, reads EPEVTQTPSHQVTQMGQEVILRCVPISNHLYFYWYRQILGQKVEFLVSFYNNEISEKSEIFDDQFSVERPDGSNFTLKIRSTKLEDSAMYFCASSPLYNEQFFGPGTRLTVL.